This T cell receptor beta chain was documented in a study of cytotoxic CD8 clonotypes in ibrutinib-treated CLL (dated by TCRdb to the early 2020s). About the full investigation: The cohort had 11 relapsed/refractory and approximately 15 treatment-naive patients; roughly 17 were IGHV unmutated. An average of 255,043 productive templates and roughly 94,000 productive rearrangements was obtained per sample. Responses were partial in some 24 patients and complete in 2; after median approximately 5.5 years follow-up, around 15 stayed in remission and about 12 progressed. Cryopreserved peripheral blood mononuclear cells were collected at three points: before therapy, at response, and at either sustained remission or disease progression. All remission and progressive disease samples were collected while patients were still receiving ibrutinib. Response samples were obtained after a median of approximately twelve months of treatment, with a range of roughly 6 to 36 months. Longitudinal samples were obtainable from about 30% of the roughly 90 participants in the trial.

Overall study outcomes, separate from this receptor: Public clonotypes were rare and either contracted or stayed stable during treatment, and the rise in clonality at ibrutinib response reflected the expansion of private clonotypes. Clonality rose at ibrutinib response, remained stable during sustained remission, and dropped back toward baseline at progression. Sampling times were not matched between sustained-remission and progressing patients, and lymph node repertoires were not studied. Baseline clonality was found to be higher than that of age-matched healthy donors and was strongly correlated with circulating CD8+ T-cell counts.

The time point tag for this specimen amounts to: approximately 25 months on ibrutinib. For TCR beta library preparation, approximately 2 micrograms of genomic DNA were extracted from the cryopreserved PBMCs. High-throughput TCR beta sequencing was performed on longitudinal blood samples from CLL patients receiving ibrutinib monotherapy. The patients took part in an open-label, single-center phase 2 trial of ibrutinib monotherapy. Taken from cysteine to phenylalanine, the CDR3 has 15 residues. The kept DNA is CDR3 alone, 45 bases in frame from the first base. CDR1 and CDR2, looked up from the germline V gene, are MNHNS and SASEGT. As to this clone: The target of this receptor is not known. One end of the junction fails to match germline, which may point to a read error. Other DNA sequences in the sample encode the same CDR3.

The goal of deep resolution MiSeq sequencing was a depth between 1 in 1 million and 1 in 200,000 T cells, and coverage averaged 10x per clonotype. The immunoSEQ hsTCRB Kit was used to generate TCR beta libraries. Per the authors' processing: Data were analyzed with ImmunoSEQ Data Assistant and ImmunoSEQ Analyzer, with V, D and J genes assigned per IMGT definitions. Clonality, which ranges from 0 to 1, was calculated as one minus the normalized Shannon entropy of productive rearrangement frequencies. Only overrepresented clonotypes making up at least 0.05% of the repertoire of each patient were included in the public clonotype analysis. Some twelve repertoires from age-matched healthy donors, obtained from immuneACCESS, served as clonality controls. This is the immuneACCESS table as TCRdb keeps it, with only in-frame sequences that have V and J called. A part of the clones is gone; compared with another copy, unresolved V genes explain less than half, and the rest is unexplained. That table is the source of V, J and clone size, and D and trimming were worked out from the DNA. The sample has around 130,000 clones on record, 80% to 90% of them singletons. The ten top clones hold roughly 3.5% of the sample.

The chain uses TRBV6-1 and TRBJ1-5; the D gene is not confidently resolved. The TCR sequence derives from a human donor with chronic lymphocytic leukemia. The sample in question was PBMCs, obtained after 24 months of ibrutinib treatment. The bases read TGTGCCAGCAGCGAAGGGAGATATAGCAATCAGCCCCAGCATTTT. The resulting protein is CASSEGRYSNQPQHF.